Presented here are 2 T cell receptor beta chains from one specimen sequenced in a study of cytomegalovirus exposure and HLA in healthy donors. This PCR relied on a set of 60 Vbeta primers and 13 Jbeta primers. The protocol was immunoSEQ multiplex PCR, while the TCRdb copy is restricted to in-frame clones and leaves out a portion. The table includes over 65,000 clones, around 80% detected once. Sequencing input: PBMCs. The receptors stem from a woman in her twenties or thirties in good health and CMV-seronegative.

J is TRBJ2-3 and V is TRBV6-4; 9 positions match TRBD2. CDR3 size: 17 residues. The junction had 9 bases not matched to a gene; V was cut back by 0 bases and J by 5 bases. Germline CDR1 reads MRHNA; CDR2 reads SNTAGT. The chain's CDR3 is CASSDSAEAGGLDTQYF. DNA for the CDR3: TGTGCCAGCAGTGACTCCGCTGAAGCGGGGGGCCTAGATACGCAGTATTTT.

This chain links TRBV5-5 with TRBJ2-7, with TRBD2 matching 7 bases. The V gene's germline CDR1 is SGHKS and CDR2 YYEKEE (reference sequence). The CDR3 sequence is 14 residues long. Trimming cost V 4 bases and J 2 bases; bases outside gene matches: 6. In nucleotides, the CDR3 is TGTGCCAGCAGCCCTAGCGGACGGACCTACGAGCAGTACTTC. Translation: CASSPSGRTYEQYF.